A selection of T cell receptor beta chains follows, all from one sample in a study of OX40 agonist ivuxolimab in advanced cancers. Only in-frame clones appear in the TCRdb table, and some are missing; sequencing was by immunoSEQ multiplex PCR. This table holds 50,000 to 75,000 clones, 80% to 90% found once. Sequencing used CD4+ or CD8+ T cells sorted from blood, obtained in a trial of the OX40 agonist ivuxolimab. The receptors were sampled from an adult with an advanced solid tumor such as melanoma, head and neck, liver or kidney cancer. The CDR3 runs from the conserved cysteine through the conserved F or W. Fields, in order: clone size, J gene, D gene, V gene, CDR3 protein, CDR3 DNA. D genes are given only for firm matches. The size of a clone is reported for some rows only, either as once, few or many, or as a class for expanded clones.

clone_size: once; j_call: TRBJ2-7; d_call: TRBD1; v_call: TRBV5-5; cdr3_aa: CASSLLGQVYEQYF; cdr3_nt: TGTGCCAGCAGCTTGCTGGGACAGGTCTACGAGCAGTACTTC
clone_size: NA; j_call: TRBJ1-2; d_call: TRBD1; v_call: TRBV11-2; cdr3_aa: CASRRPGQGSNYGYTF; cdr3_nt: TGTGCCAGCAGACGTCCGGGACAGGGGTCTAACTATGGCTACACCTTC
clone_size: NA; j_call: TRBJ1-3; d_call: TRBD1; v_call: TRBV28; cdr3_aa: CASSVPATGAAGNTIYF; cdr3_nt: TGTGCCAGCAGTGTCCCCGCTACAGGGGCTGCTGGAAACACCATATATTTT
clone_size: few; j_call: TRBJ1-2; d_call: NA; v_call: TRBV10-3; cdr3_aa: CATTPGEGTGYTF; cdr3_nt: TGTGCCACTACTCCAGGGGAGGGAACGGGCTACACCTTC
clone_size: NA; j_call: TRBJ2-7; d_call: NA; v_call: TRBV25-1; cdr3_aa: CASSPLYEQYF; cdr3_nt: TGTGCCAGCAGTCCCCTCTACGAGCAGTACTTC
clone_size: few; j_call: TRBJ2-2; d_call: NA; v_call: TRBV28; cdr3_aa: CASISPQTQGGELFF; cdr3_nt: TGTGCCAGCATCTCTCCGCAGACCCAGGGCGGGGAGCTGTTTTTT
clone_size: NA; j_call: TRBJ2-2; d_call: NA; v_call: TRBV28; cdr3_aa: CASSYLVSANTGELFF; cdr3_nt: TGTGCCAGCAGCTATCTAGTGAGCGCGAACACCGGGGAGCTGTTTTTT
clone_size: NA; j_call: TRBJ2-1; d_call: TRBD2; v_call: TRBV2; cdr3_aa: CASSDLKSGTSGRAPTLDEQFF; cdr3_nt: TGTGCCAGCAGTGATCTCAAATCCGGGACTAGCGGGAGGGCCCCCACTTTGGATGAGCAGTTCTTC
clone_size: NA; j_call: TRBJ2-7; d_call: TRBD2; v_call: TRBV18; cdr3_aa: CASSPLAGGEQYF; cdr3_nt: TGTGCCAGCTCACCACTGGCGGGAGGCGAGCAGTACTTC
clone_size: NA; j_call: TRBJ1-5; d_call: NA; v_call: TRBV5-5; cdr3_aa: CASSFAQGRNQPQHF; cdr3_nt: TGTGCCAGCAGCTTCGCCCAGGGGCGCAATCAGCCCCAGCATTTT
clone_size: NA; j_call: TRBJ1-5; d_call: TRBD1; v_call: TRBV2; cdr3_aa: CASSPGGLDNQPQHF; cdr3_nt: TGTGCCAGCAGTCCAGGGGGCTTGGACAATCAGCCCCAGCATTTT
clone_size: few; j_call: TRBJ1-3; d_call: NA; v_call: TRBV28; cdr3_aa: CASSFPTGTTQHSGNTIYF; cdr3_nt: TGTGCCAGCAGCTTTCCTACCGGGACAACGCAACACTCTGGAAACACCATATATTTT
clone_size: NA; j_call: TRBJ2-3; d_call: NA; v_call: TRBV6-1; cdr3_aa: CASSEDWMTPQYF; cdr3_nt: TGTGCCAGCAGTGAAGACTGGATGACCCCGCAGTATTTT
clone_size: NA; j_call: TRBJ1-2; d_call: NA; v_call: TRBV4-1; cdr3_aa: CASSLLTEWGAYGYTF; cdr3_nt: TGCGCCAGCAGCCTCTTAACTGAGTGGGGGGCCTATGGCTACACCTTC
clone_size: NA; j_call: TRBJ2-7; d_call: TRBD1; v_call: TRBV9; cdr3_aa: CASSQEGDRTYEQYF; cdr3_nt: TGTGCCAGCAGCCAAGAGGGGGACAGGACCTACGAGCAGTACTTC
clone_size: NA; j_call: TRBJ2-7; d_call: TRBD1; v_call: TRBV2; cdr3_aa: CASRATGVPRYEQYF; cdr3_nt: TGTGCCAGCAGGGCGACAGGGGTTCCTCGCTACGAGCAGTACTTC
clone_size: NA; j_call: TRBJ1-1; d_call: TRBD1; v_call: TRBV11-2; cdr3_aa: CASSRTGGNTEAFF; cdr3_nt: TGTGCCAGCAGCAGGACAGGGGGGAACACTGAAGCTTTCTTT
clone_size: NA; j_call: TRBJ2-3; d_call: NA; v_call: TRBV9; cdr3_aa: CASSPTGRAGIFADTQYF; cdr3_nt: TGTGCCAGCAGCCCCACAGGACGGGCAGGCATCTTCGCAGATACGCAGTATTTT
clone_size: NA; j_call: TRBJ1-1; d_call: NA; v_call: TRBV6-5; cdr3_aa: CATEKRGNTEAFF; cdr3_nt: TGTGCCACCGAGAAGAGGGGGAACACTGAAGCTTTCTTT
clone_size: few; j_call: TRBJ2-7; d_call: NA; v_call: TRBV7-9; cdr3_aa: CASSRTPGLTEQYF; cdr3_nt: TGTGCCAGCAGCCGTACACCGGGACTCACCGAGCAGTACTTC
clone_size: NA; j_call: TRBJ2-2; d_call: NA; v_call: TRBV7-2; cdr3_aa: CASSLGGNTGELFF; cdr3_nt: TGTGCCAGCAGCTTAGGAGGGAACACCGGGGAGCTGTTTTTT
clone_size: NA; j_call: TRBJ1-1; d_call: TRBD1; v_call: TRBV18; cdr3_aa: CASSSSTGGGTEAFF; cdr3_nt: TGTGCCAGCTCATCCTCAACAGGGGGCGGCACTGAAGCTTTCTTT
clone_size: NA; j_call: TRBJ2-7; d_call: NA; v_call: TRBV4-3; cdr3_aa: CASSLGTAAHEQYF; cdr3_nt: TGCGCCAGCAGCCTTGGAACAGCGGCCCACGAGCAGTACTTC
clone_size: NA; j_call: TRBJ2-5; d_call: NA; v_call: TRBV6-1; cdr3_aa: CASTFSGQETQYF; cdr3_nt: TGTGCCAGCACCTTTAGCGGCCAAGAGACCCAGTACTTC
clone_size: few; j_call: TRBJ1-1; d_call: NA; v_call: TRBV30; cdr3_aa: CAWAQNTEAFF; cdr3_nt: TGTGCCTGGGCACAGAACACTGAAGCTTTCTTT
clone_size: NA; j_call: TRBJ1-2; d_call: TRBD1; v_call: TRBV19; cdr3_aa: CASRDRGRWGYTF; cdr3_nt: TGTGCCAGTAGGGACAGGGGGCGCTGGGGCTACACCTTC
clone_size: NA; j_call: TRBJ2-4; d_call: TRBD1; v_call: TRBV28; cdr3_aa: CASKDRGVVAKNIQYF; cdr3_nt: TGTGCCTCAAAGGACAGGGGAGTGGTAGCCAAAAACATTCAGTACTTC
clone_size: once; j_call: TRBJ2-2; d_call: NA; v_call: TRBV30; cdr3_aa: CAWSVRGHGTGELFF; cdr3_nt: TGTGCCTGGAGTGTACGGGGGCACGGCACCGGGGAGCTGTTTTTT
clone_size: NA; j_call: TRBJ2-3; d_call: TRBD2; v_call: TRBV5-1; cdr3_aa: CASSQYSSGGRTDTQYF; cdr3_nt: TGCGCCAGCAGCCAATATTCTAGCGGGGGTCGGACAGATACGCAGTATTTT
clone_size: NA; j_call: TRBJ2-5; d_call: TRBD2; v_call: TRBV7-2; cdr3_aa: CASSLSGSRETQYF; cdr3_nt: TGTGCCAGCAGCTTAAGCGGGAGTAGGGAGACCCAGTACTTC
clone_size: few; j_call: TRBJ1-4; d_call: NA; v_call: TRBV11-2; cdr3_aa: CASTSSGATNEKLFF; cdr3_nt: TGTGCCAGCACCTCGTCAGGGGCAACTAATGAAAAACTGTTTTTT
clone_size: few; j_call: TRBJ1-5; d_call: NA; v_call: TRBV7-2; cdr3_aa: CASSFIQNQPQHF; cdr3_nt: TGTGCCAGCAGCTTTATCCAAAATCAGCCCCAGCATTTT
clone_size: NA; j_call: TRBJ1-5; d_call: TRBD1; v_call: TRBV28; cdr3_aa: CASRRAVGSIMVRSSGQKNQPQHF; cdr3_nt: TGTGCCAGCAGGCGAGCCGTCGGTTCTATTATGGTTCGATCCTCGGGACAGAAAAATCAGCCCCAGCATTTT
clone_size: NA; j_call: TRBJ1-2; d_call: TRBD1; v_call: TRBV28; cdr3_aa: CASRPHGQGGVPGYTF; cdr3_nt: TGTGCCAGCAGACCTCACGGACAGGGTGGTGTCCCTGGCTACACCTTC
clone_size: NA; j_call: TRBJ1-2; d_call: NA; v_call: TRBV30; cdr3_aa: CAWSVLGEGNYGYTF; cdr3_nt: TGTGCCTGGAGTGTGTTGGGGGAGGGGAACTATGGCTACACCTTC
clone_size: NA; j_call: TRBJ2-7; d_call: TRBD2; v_call: TRBV7-2; cdr3_aa: CASSLEAGGPNEQYF; cdr3_nt: TGTGCCAGCAGCTTAGAAGCGGGGGGGCCCAACGAGCAGTACTTC
clone_size: NA; j_call: TRBJ1-4; d_call: NA; v_call: TRBV7-6; cdr3_aa: CASSLSGMKNEKLFF; cdr3_nt: TGTGCCAGCAGCTTATCAGGGATGAAGAATGAAAAACTGTTTTTT
clone_size: NA; j_call: TRBJ2-7; d_call: NA; v_call: TRBV28; cdr3_aa: CASSVVTAAYEQYF; cdr3_nt: TGTGCCAGCAGTGTGGTGACAGCAGCCTACGAGCAGTACTTC
clone_size: few; j_call: TRBJ1-1; d_call: NA; v_call: TRBV23-1; cdr3_aa: CASSRRESEAFF; cdr3_nt: TGCGCCAGCAGTCGGAGGGAGTCTGAAGCTTTCTTT
clone_size: NA; j_call: TRBJ2-3; d_call: NA; v_call: TRBV28; cdr3_aa: CASSLRDTQYF; cdr3_nt: TGTGCCAGCAGTTTAAGAGATACGCAGTATTTT
clone_size: NA; j_call: TRBJ2-7; d_call: NA; v_call: TRBV20-1; cdr3_aa: CSATAGGKQYF; cdr3_nt: TGCAGTGCTACCGCGGGTGGAAAGCAGTACTTC
clone_size: NA; j_call: TRBJ2-2; d_call: TRBD2; v_call: TRBV10-1; cdr3_aa: CASSLLAGPNTGELFF; cdr3_nt: TGCGCCAGCAGTTTACTAGCGGGACCTAACACCGGGGAGCTGTTTTTT
clone_size: NA; j_call: TRBJ2-7; d_call: NA; v_call: TRBV14; cdr3_aa: CASSQSPSELYYYEQYF; cdr3_nt: TGTGCCAGCAGCCAGAGCCCGTCGGAACTATATTACTACGAGCAGTACTTC
clone_size: NA; j_call: TRBJ2-2; d_call: TRBD1; v_call: TRBV19; cdr3_aa: CASNRGPGELFF; cdr3_nt: TGTGCCAGTAACAGGGGGCCCGGGGAGCTGTTTTTT
clone_size: NA; j_call: TRBJ2-7; d_call: NA; v_call: TRBV6-1; cdr3_aa: CASSEGAGYLYEQYF; cdr3_nt: TGTGCCAGCAGTGAAGGTGCGGGCTACCTCTACGAGCAGTACTTC
clone_size: few; j_call: TRBJ2-7; d_call: TRBD1; v_call: TRBV2; cdr3_aa: CASSVGTGTYEQYF; cdr3_nt: TGTGCCAGCAGTGTAGGGACAGGGACCTACGAGCAGTACTTC
clone_size: NA; j_call: TRBJ1-2; d_call: TRBD1; v_call: TRBV19; cdr3_aa: CASQDRAPSGYTF; cdr3_nt: TGTGCCAGCCAAGACAGGGCGCCGAGTGGCTACACCTTC
clone_size: NA; j_call: TRBJ1-1; d_call: NA; v_call: TRBV10-3; cdr3_aa: CAIGDETAMNTEAFF; cdr3_nt: TGTGCCATCGGTGATGAGACAGCAATGAACACTGAAGCTTTCTTT
clone_size: NA; j_call: TRBJ2-7; d_call: NA; v_call: TRBV7-3; cdr3_aa: CASSLNSVGADSYEQYF; cdr3_nt: TGTGCCAGCAGCTTAAACTCGGTAGGGGCCGACTCCTACGAGCAGTACTTC
clone_size: NA; j_call: TRBJ2-3; d_call: NA; v_call: TRBV6-6; cdr3_aa: CASSYSWGSTDTQYF; cdr3_nt: TGTGCCAGCAGTTACTCGTGGGGAAGCACAGATACGCAGTATTTT
clone_size: NA; j_call: TRBJ2-2; d_call: TRBD2; v_call: TRBV2; cdr3_aa: CASSEGSGRGTGELFF; cdr3_nt: TGTGCCAGCAGTGAAGGTAGCGGGAGGGGCACCGGGGAGCTGTTTTTT
clone_size: NA; j_call: TRBJ2-1; d_call: NA; v_call: TRBV7-7; cdr3_aa: CASSLAGVGNEQFF; cdr3_nt: TGTGCCAGCAGCTTAGCTGGAGTTGGCAATGAGCAGTTCTTC
clone_size: NA; j_call: TRBJ1-2; d_call: NA; v_call: TRBV7-9; cdr3_aa: CASSPSYTF; cdr3_nt: TGTGCCAGCAGCCCGAGCTACACCTTC
clone_size: NA; j_call: TRBJ1-5; d_call: NA; v_call: TRBV29-1; cdr3_aa: CSVAEDTSNQPQHF; cdr3_nt: TGCAGCGTTGCTGAGGACACTAGCAATCAGCCCCAGCATTTT
clone_size: NA; j_call: TRBJ2-1; d_call: TRBD2; v_call: TRBV5-3; cdr3_aa: CASSLVAGVNEQFF; cdr3_nt: TGTGCCAGCAGTTTGGTTGCGGGGGTGAATGAGCAGTTCTTC
clone_size: NA; j_call: TRBJ1-1; d_call: NA; v_call: TRBV28; cdr3_aa: CASITTGREAFF; cdr3_nt: TGTGCCAGCATTACGACAGGAAGGGAAGCTTTCTTT
clone_size: NA; j_call: TRBJ1-1; d_call: TRBD1; v_call: TRBV23-1; cdr3_aa: CASSLKRQGGGMNTEAFF; cdr3_nt: TGCGCCAGCAGCCTAAAGAGACAGGGCGGGGGAATGAACACTGAAGCTTTCTTT
clone_size: NA; j_call: TRBJ2-3; d_call: NA; v_call: TRBV30; cdr3_aa: CAWSGGASTDTQYF; cdr3_nt: TGTGCCTGGAGTGGGGGGGCTAGCACAGATACGCAGTATTTT